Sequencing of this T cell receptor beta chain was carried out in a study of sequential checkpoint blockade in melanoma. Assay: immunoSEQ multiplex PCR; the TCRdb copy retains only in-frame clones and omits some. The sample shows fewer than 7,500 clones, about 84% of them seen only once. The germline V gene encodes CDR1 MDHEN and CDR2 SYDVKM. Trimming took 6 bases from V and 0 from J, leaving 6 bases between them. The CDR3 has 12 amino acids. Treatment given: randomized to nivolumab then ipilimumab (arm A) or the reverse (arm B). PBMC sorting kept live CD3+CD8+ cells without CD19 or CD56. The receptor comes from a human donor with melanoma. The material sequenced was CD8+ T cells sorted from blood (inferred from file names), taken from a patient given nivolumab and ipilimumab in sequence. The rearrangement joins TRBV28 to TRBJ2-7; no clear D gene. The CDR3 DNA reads TGTGCCAGCAGCGGTGCCTCCTACGAGCAGTACTTC. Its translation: CASSGASYEQYF.